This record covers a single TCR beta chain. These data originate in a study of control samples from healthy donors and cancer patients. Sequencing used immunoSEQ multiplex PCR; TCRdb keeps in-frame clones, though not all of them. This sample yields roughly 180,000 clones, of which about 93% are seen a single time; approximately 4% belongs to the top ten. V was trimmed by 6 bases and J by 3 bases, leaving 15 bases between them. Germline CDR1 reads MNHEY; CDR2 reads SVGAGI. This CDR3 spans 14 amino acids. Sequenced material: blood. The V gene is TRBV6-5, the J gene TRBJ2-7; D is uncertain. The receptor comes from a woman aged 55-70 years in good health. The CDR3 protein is CASRPGSGHYEQYF. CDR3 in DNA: TGTGCCAGCAGACCAGGATCCGGCCACTACGAGCAGTACTTC.